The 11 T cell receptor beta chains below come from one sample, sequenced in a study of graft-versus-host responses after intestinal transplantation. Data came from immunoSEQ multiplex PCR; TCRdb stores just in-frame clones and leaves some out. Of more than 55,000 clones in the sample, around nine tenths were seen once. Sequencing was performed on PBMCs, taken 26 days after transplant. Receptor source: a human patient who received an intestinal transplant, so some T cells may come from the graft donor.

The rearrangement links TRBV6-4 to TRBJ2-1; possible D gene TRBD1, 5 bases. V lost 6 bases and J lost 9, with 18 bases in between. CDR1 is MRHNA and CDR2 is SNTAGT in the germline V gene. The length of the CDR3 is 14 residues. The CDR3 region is CASSREIWVTEQFF. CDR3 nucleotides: TGTGCCAGCAGCAGGGAAATATGGGTTACTGAGCAGTTCTTC.

CDR3 in DNA: TGTGCCAGCACCCCCGGACAGGGGATAATGAACACTGAAGCTTTCTTT. This encodes CASTPGQGIMNTEAFF. The J gene is TRBJ1-1, the V gene TRBV7-2; the match to TRBD1 covers 9 bases. The CDR3 consists of 16 residues. The germline gives CDR1 SGHTA, CDR2 FQGNSA. Unmatched junction bases numbered 9, after V lost 7 bases and J lost 0 bases. Variable domain in full (rest from reference TRBV7-2 and TRBJ1-1): GAGVSQSPSNKVTEKGKDVELRCDPISGHTALYWYRQSLGQGLEFLIYFQGNSAPDKSGLPSDRFSAERTGGSVSTLTIQRTQQEDSAVYLCASTPGQGIMNTEAFFGQGTRLTVV.

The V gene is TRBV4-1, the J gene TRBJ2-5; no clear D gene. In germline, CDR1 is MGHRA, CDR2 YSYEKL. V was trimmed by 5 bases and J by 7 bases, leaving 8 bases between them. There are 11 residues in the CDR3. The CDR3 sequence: CASSATGTQYF. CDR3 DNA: TGCGCCAGCAGCGCCACTGGGACCCAGTACTTC.

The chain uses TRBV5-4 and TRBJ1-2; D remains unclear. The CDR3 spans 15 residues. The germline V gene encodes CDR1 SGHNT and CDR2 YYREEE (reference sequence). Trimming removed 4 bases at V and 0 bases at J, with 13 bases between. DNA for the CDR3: TGTGCCAGCAGCCACCCCGAACCAGCTAACTATGGCTACACCTTC. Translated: CASSHPEPANYGYTF.

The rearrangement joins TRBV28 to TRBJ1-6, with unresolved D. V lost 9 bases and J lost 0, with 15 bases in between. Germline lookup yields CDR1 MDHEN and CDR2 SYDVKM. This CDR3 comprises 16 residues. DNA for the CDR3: TGTGCCAGTCAACGGCCGGGGAGCTCCTATAATTCACCCCTCCACTTT. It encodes CASQRPGSSYNSPLHF.

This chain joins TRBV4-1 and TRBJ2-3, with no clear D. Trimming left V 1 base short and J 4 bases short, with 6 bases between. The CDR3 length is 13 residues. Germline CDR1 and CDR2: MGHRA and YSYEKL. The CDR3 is CASSQVRADTQYF. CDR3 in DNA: TGCGCCAGCAGCCAAGTTCGCGCAGATACGCAGTATTTT.

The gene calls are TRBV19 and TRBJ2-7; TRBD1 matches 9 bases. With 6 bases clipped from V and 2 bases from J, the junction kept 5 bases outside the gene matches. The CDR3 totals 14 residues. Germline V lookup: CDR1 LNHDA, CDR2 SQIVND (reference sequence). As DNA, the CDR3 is TGTGCCAGTAGCCTCGGACAGGGGACCTACGAGCAGTACTTC. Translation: CASSLGQGTYEQYF.

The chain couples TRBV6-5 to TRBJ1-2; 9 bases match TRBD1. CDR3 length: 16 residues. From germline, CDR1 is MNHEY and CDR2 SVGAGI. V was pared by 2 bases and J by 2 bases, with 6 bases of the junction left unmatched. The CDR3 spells CASSYLRQGGNYGYTF. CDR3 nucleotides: TGTGCCAGCAGTTACCTTAGACAGGGGGGCAACTATGGCTACACCTTC.

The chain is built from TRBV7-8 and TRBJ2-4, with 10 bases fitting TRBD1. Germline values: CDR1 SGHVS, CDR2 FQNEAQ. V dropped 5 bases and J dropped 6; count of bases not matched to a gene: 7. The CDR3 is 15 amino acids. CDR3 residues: CASSVGQGVTNIQYF. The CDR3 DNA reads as TGTGCCAGCAGCGTAGGACAGGGGGTAACAAACATTCAGTACTTC.

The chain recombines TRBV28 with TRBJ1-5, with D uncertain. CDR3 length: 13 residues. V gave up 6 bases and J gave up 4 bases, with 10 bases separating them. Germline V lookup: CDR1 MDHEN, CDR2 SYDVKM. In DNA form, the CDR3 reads TGTGCCAGCAGGAGAGAGATAAATCAGCCCCAGCATTTT. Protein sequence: CASRREINQPQHF.

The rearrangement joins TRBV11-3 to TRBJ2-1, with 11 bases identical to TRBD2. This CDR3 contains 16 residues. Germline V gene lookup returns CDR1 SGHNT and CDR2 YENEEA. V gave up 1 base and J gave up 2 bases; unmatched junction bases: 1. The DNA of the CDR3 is TGTGCCAGCAGCTTAGGACTAGCGGGGACCTACAATGAGCAGTTCTTC. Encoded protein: CASSLGLAGTYNEQFF.